Sequencing of this TCR beta chain was carried out in a study of CD8+CD57+ T cells in acquired aplastic anemia. Study-wide background: Sorted CD4+ and CD8+ cells gave a mean 3.2 ug DNA, range about 0.2 to 27.4 ug. Overall study results and limits: In common between the patients and the controls were more than 25 CD8+ CDR3 sequences.

Regarding this clonotype: The antigen remains undetermined.

Trimming took 5 bases from V and 4 from J; bases not matched to a gene: 12. Germline V gene sequence: CDR1 SGHTA, CDR2 FQGNSA. The CDR3 spans 16 residues. Genomic DNA, serving as template, underwent TCR beta VDJ and CDR3 profiling. TCRdb called the reads again in MiXCR, with one record for every CDR3 protein. The sample lists 190,000 or so distinct CDR3 sequences, roughly 57% seen once, with over 25% in the top ten. The chain couples TRBV7-2 to TRBJ2-3; 7 bases line up with TRBD2. Sequenced: sorted CD4+, CD8+, or CD8+CD57+ T cells (not recorded which) from PBMCs. This TCR derives from a human donor in good health. DNA of the CDR3: TGTGCCAGCAGCCTTCAAACCGGGAGGATGGCAGATACGCAGTATTTT. Its protein product is CASSLQTGRMADTQYF.